The sequence of this T cell receptor beta chain was determined in a study of regulatory T cells in long-lasting Graves disease. Germline CDR1 and CDR2: SGHTA and FQGNSA. The CDR3 spans 15 residues. Trimming took 1 base from V and 2 from J; bases not matched to a gene: 5. This clonotype occurred many times. Its antigen remains unidentified. Construction of the TCR beta libraries employed iRepertoire HTBI primers in conjunction with Arm-PCR of CDR3 regions. TCRdb redid the calling of the multiplex PCR reads with MiXCR, one entry per CDR3 protein. In the table there are about 470,000 distinct CDR3 sequences, around 20% of which are singletons. Time point meaning: persistent/refractory GD, antithyroid drugs over 5 years with positive TRAb. From PBMCs, RNA was extracted and then used to make the TCR library. Notes on the study in general: TRBV28, TRBJ1-2 and TRBJ2-5 were favored in persistent disease.

The sample here was peripheral blood mononuclear cells (PBMCs), taken when the disease was refractory, from a patient treated with antithyroid drugs. This receptor was identified in a female donor with Graves disease. This chain joins TRBV7-2 and TRBJ2-7, with TRBD2 identical over 7 bases. DNA of the CDR3: TGTGCCAGCAGCTTAGAAGGGACTATCACCTACGAGCAGTACTTC. It yields the protein CASSLEGTITYEQYF.